This T cell receptor (beta chain) was recovered during a study of blood T cell repertoires in COVID-19. Germline V gene sequence: CDR1 SGHNT, CDR2 YYREEE (reference sequence). The CDR3 has 13 amino acids. V was cut by 2 bases and J by 10 bases, with 13 bases left in between. Adults between about 18 and 95 years of age took part from 20 to 25 US areas. Sequencing was performed with immunoSEQ multiplex PCR; in TCRdb, only in-frame clones are kept and a portion is missing. This table has about 470,000 clones, approximately 86% appearing once. The source material was PBMCs or T cells enriched from blood (not recorded which). The chain is built from TRBV5-4 and TRBJ2-1; TRBD1 is a possible D gene (6 bases). This receptor was taken from a woman between 18 and 29 years old who had recovered from COVID-19. The CDR3 region has the DNA TGTGCCAGCAGCTTAGGCCCTGACAGGGAGCAGTTCTTC. It yields the protein CASSLGPDREQFF.